The 27 T cell receptor beta chains reported below all come from one sample, sequenced in a study of T cells in Graves' hyperthyroidism and ophthalmopathy. Template material for amplifying TCR beta CDR3 regions consisted of RNA transcripts. First-round RT-PCR targeting the TCR CDR3 was performed with the HTBI primer set. TCRdb ran MiXCR on the multiplex PCR reads and lists one entry per CDR3 protein. Altogether a few hundred thousand distinct CDR3 sequences are present, about 15% being singletons, with the ten largest covering 13% to 15%. Sequenced input: blood. The receptor source for this set is a woman between 18 and 29 years old with Graves' hyperthyroidism.

The chain joins TRBV12-3 or TRBV12-4 to TRBJ1-6; D unclear. Trimming took off 4 bases at V and 4 bases at J, with 8 bases between the two ends. CDR3 size: 14 residues. The CDR3 DNA reads TGTGCCAGCAGTTATGGGGATTATAATTCACCCCTCCACTTT. This codes for CASSYGDYNSPLHF.

This clonotype was found many times. The chain employs TRBV14 and TRBJ2-7, with D uncertain. V dropped 0 bases and J dropped 2 bases, with 8 bases sitting between them. The CDR3 runs 14 residues. Looked up from germline, CDR1 is SGHDN and CDR2 is FVKESK. This CDR3 reads CASSQESRTYEQYF. The CDR3 DNA follows: TGTGCCAGCAGCCAAGAAAGCCGGACCTACGAGCAGTACTTC.

This clonotype was observed a few times. A much larger clone lies a single base off, so this may be a read error. The chain couples TRBV5-1 to TRBJ2-7; D is perhaps TRBD1 (6 bases). Germline CDR1 reads SGHRS; CDR2 reads YFSETQ. This CDR3 contains 15 residues. CDR3 in DNA: TGCACCAGCAGCTTGGCCCGGGCACAGGGATACGAGCAGTACTTC. It codes for CTSSLARAQGYEQYF. Full variable domain (remainder filled in from reference TRBV5-1 and TRBJ2-7): KAGVTQTPRYLIKTRGQQVTLSCSPISGHRSVSWYQQTPGQGLQFLFEYFSETQRNKGNFPGRFSGRQFSNSRSEMNVSTLELGDSALYLCTSSLARAQGYEQYFGPGTRLTVT.

The table lists this clonotype with a few counts. The chain has TRBV7-9 and TRBJ1-2, with TRBD1 as a possible D gene (6 bases). Trimming took off 5 bases at V and 4 bases at J, with 14 bases between the two ends. In germline, CDR1 is SEHNR, CDR2 FQNEAQ (reference sequence). This CDR3 is built from 14 residues. CDR3 residues: CASSHTDRPYGYTF. The DNA of the CDR3 is TGTGCCAGCAGCCATACGGACAGACCCTATGGCTACACCTTC.

There are many counts of this clonotype. The V gene is TRBV12-3 or TRBV12-4, the J gene TRBJ2-7, with TRBD1 identical over 8 bases. This CDR3 is built from 15 residues. The V gene end was trimmed by 6 bases and the J gene end by 2 bases; junction bases not matched to a gene: 9. CDR3 in amino acids: CASSKGTGSTYEQYF. The CDR3 DNA sequence: TGTGCCAGCAGCAAAGGGACAGGCTCAACCTACGAGCAGTACTTC.

The V and J genes are TRBV10-3 and TRBJ1-3; D is possibly TRBD1 (5 bases). The CDR3 has 16 residues. The ends were cut back, 4 bases at V and 0 bases at J, with 13 bases in the middle. Germline V gives CDR1 ENHRY, CDR2 SYGVKD. CDR3 DNA: TGTGCCATCAGTGTCGACAGCTCAAGCTCTGGAAACACCATATATTTT. Translation: CAISVDSSSSGNTIYF.

This clonotype has at least ten counts. This chain links TRBV18 with TRBJ2-5; no clear D. CDR1 is KGHSH, CDR2 LQKENI, per germline. Trimming took off 6 bases at V and 3 bases at J, with 20 bases between the two ends. CDR3 length equals 16 residues. CDR3 sequence (DNA): TGTGCCAGCTCGGGGAAAGGAGTCGGTCCTGAAGAGACCCAGTACTTC. Translating it yields CASSGKGVGPEETQYF.

This clonotype was counted many times. The chain employs TRBV27 and TRBJ2-3; 12 bases agree with TRBD2. The germline gives CDR1 MNHEY, CDR2 SMNVEV (reference sequence). This CDR3 region has 14 residues. With 5 bases clipped from V and 5 bases from J, the junction kept 2 bases outside the gene matches. CDR3: CASSPGLAGDTQYF. In nucleotides, the CDR3 is TGTGCCAGCAGTCCGGGACTAGCGGGAGATACGCAGTATTTT.

This clonotype was detected ten times or more. The rearrangement joins TRBV20-1 to TRBJ2-1, with D uncertain. The CDR3 sequence is 13 residues long. Germline assignment: CDR1 DFQATT and CDR2 SNEGSKA (reference sequence). Trimming removed 4 bases at V and 5 bases at J, with 12 bases between. CDR3 residues: CSATGRWDNEQFF. The CDR3 bases are TGCAGTGCTACGGGCAGGTGGGACAATGAGCAGTTCTTC.

This chain joins TRBV20-1 and TRBJ1-5; possibly TRBD1 for D (6 bases). The CDR3 has 13 amino acids. Per the germline V gene, CDR1 is DFQATT and CDR2 is SNEGSKA (reference sequence). As DNA, the CDR3 is TGCCGGGCGATGGGGGGCCCGGGGCAGCCCCAGCATTTT. Translated, it gives CRAMGGPGQPQHF.

This clonotype has at least ten counts. The gene calls are TRBV14 and TRBJ2-5, with 13 bases that match TRBD2. Losses at the gene ends were 3 bases for V and 7 bases for J; bases not matched to a gene: 5. Germline lookup yields CDR1 SGHDN and CDR2 FVKESK. CDR3 length: 15 amino acids. The CDR3 DNA reads TGTGCCAGCAGCCACCCGGGACTAGCGGGATTGACCCAGTACTTC. Protein sequence: CASSHPGLAGLTQYF.

This clonotype was observed at least ten times. The rearrangement uses TRBV12-3 or TRBV12-4 and TRBJ2-7; TRBD2 matches 8 bases. The CDR3 spans 14 residues. The V and J ends lost 5 bases and 3 bases, in that order; junction bases with no gene match: 6. CDR3 loop: CASSPRAGDYEQYF. The CDR3 nucleotides are TGTGCCAGCAGTCCCCGAGCGGGAGACTACGAGCAGTACTTC.

The gene calls are TRBV19 and TRBJ1-1, with D uncertain. The V end was cut by 2 bases, the J end by 3 bases, with 7 bases between. The germline V gene encodes CDR1 LNHDA and CDR2 SQIVND (reference sequence). This CDR3 comprises 13 residues. The DNA of the CDR3 is TGTGCCAGTAGTATACTCCGAGACACTGAAGCTTTCTTT. Its translation is CASSILRDTEAFF.

This clonotype was seen only a few times. The chain recombines TRBV7-8 with TRBJ2-7, with D maybe TRBD2 (5 bases). Trimming took 6 bases from V and 7 from J, leaving 22 bases between them. In germline, CDR1 is SGHVS, CDR2 FQNEAQ. There are 15 residues in the CDR3. In DNA, the CDR3 is TGTGCCAGCAGATCCGGAGGACTCACATCTCGGGAGCAGTACTTC. Its translation: CASRSGGLTSREQYF.

As to this clonotype: This may be a read error, as it is one base from a much larger clone. The J gene is TRBJ1-4, the V gene TRBV7-2; no reliable D call. CDR3 length: 15 amino acids. Trimming cost V 1 base and J 0 bases, with 6 bases left between them. Germline lookup yields CDR1 SGHTA and CDR2 FQGNSA. CDR3 DNA: TGTGCCAGCAGCTTAGTCAGTGCAACTAATGAAAAACTGTTTTTT. Residues: CASSLVSATNEKLFF.

This clonotype has at least ten counts. V is TRBV20-1 and J is TRBJ2-7, with D perhaps TRBD2 (6 bases). CDR3 length: 14 residues. V was pared by 0 bases and J by 4 bases, with 13 bases between. CDR1 is DFQATT and CDR2 is SNEGSKA in the germline V gene (reference sequence). The CDR3 nucleotides read TGCAGTGCTAGAGAGTCTTCGGGGGATTACGAGCAGTACTTC. This encodes CSARESSGDYEQYF.

This clonotype was detected ten times or more. This chain links TRBV24-1 with TRBJ1-2; tentatively, D is TRBD1 (5 bases). Trimming left V 7 bases short and J 7 bases short, with 12 bases between. Germline CDR1 reads KGHDR; CDR2 reads SFDVKD. The CDR3 runs 12 residues. CDR3 in DNA: TGTGCCACCAGCAGGGATAGCATTGGCTACACCTTC. This encodes CATSRDSIGYTF.

This clonotype was seen a few times. This chain connects TRBV29-1 to TRBJ2-2, with a possible D match to TRBD1 (5 bases). CDR1 SQVTM and CDR2 ANQGSEA come from the germline V gene. V was pared by 4 bases and J by 1 base, with 10 bases between. CDR3 length: 14 residues. CDR3 nucleotides: TGCAGCGTTGGGAAGGGGTTGAACACCGGGGAGCTGTTTTTT. Its translation: CSVGKGLNTGELFF.

The table lists this clonotype with a few counts. CDR3 nucleotide sequence: TGTGCCACTACGACCCGCGGCTCCTACAATGAGCAGTTCTTC. It translates to CATTTRGSYNEQFF. This chain joins TRBV10-3 and TRBJ2-1; D gene uncertain. The CDR3 consists of 14 residues. The germline gives CDR1 ENHRY, CDR2 SYGVKD. V was cut by 10 bases and J by 0 bases, with 13 bases left in between.

This clonotype was seen more than once but under ten times. As DNA, the CDR3 is TGCAGTGCTAGAGGGGACCGTAACAATGAGCAGTTCTTC. Translation: CSARGDRNNEQFF. The J gene is TRBJ2-1, the V gene TRBV20-1; D possibly matches TRBD1 or TRBD2 (5 bases each). CDR3 length equals 13 residues. Germline CDR1 reads DFQATT; CDR2 reads SNEGSKA (reference sequence). The germline V and J ends were trimmed by 1 base and 5 bases, with 9 bases remaining between them.

This clonotype was counted many times. This sequence joins TRBV12-3 or TRBV12-4 and TRBJ1-2; no clear D gene. The V and J ends lost 3 bases and 5 bases respectively, with 7 bases between them. The length of the CDR3 is 12 residues. This chain's CDR3 is CASSLDLYGYTF. The CDR3 DNA is TGTGCCAGCAGTTTGGATCTTTATGGCTACACCTTC.

The V gene is TRBV20-1, the J gene TRBJ1-1; 7 bases match TRBD1. Germline values: CDR1 DFQATT, CDR2 SNEGSKA (reference sequence). V gave up 5 bases and J gave up 7 bases; unmatched junction bases: 7. There are 12 residues in the CDR3. The CDR3 loop is CSAEGQNLEAFF. CDR3 DNA sequence: TGCAGTGCTGAGGGACAGAACCTTGAAGCTTTCTTT.

This clonotype has at least ten counts. J is TRBJ2-2 and V is TRBV3-1, with no clear D. The CDR3 length is 13 residues. Trimming took 4 bases from V and 4 from J, leaving 7 bases between them. Germline CDR1 LGHDT, CDR2 YNNKEL (reference sequence). In DNA, the CDR3 is TGTGCCAGCAGCCCGATTACCACCGGGGAGCTGTTTTTT. This gives the protein CASSPITTGELFF.

This clonotype was observed at least ten times. The chain has TRBV28 and TRBJ2-2; 8 bases align to TRBD1. V gave up 4 bases and J gave up 1 base; unmatched junction bases: 2. Germline CDR1 is MDHEN and CDR2 is SYDVKM. CDR3 length: 15 residues. The CDR3 reads CASSSGGLNTGELFF. CDR3 DNA: TGTGCCAGCAGTTCAGGGGGCCTGAACACCGGGGAGCTGTTTTTT.

This clonotype was seen ten or more times. The chain recombines TRBV2 with TRBJ1-5; D might be TRBD1 (6 bases). V dropped 11 bases and J dropped 9 bases, with 20 bases sitting between them. The CDR3 consists of 13 residues. The germline gives CDR1 SNHLY, CDR2 FYNNEI. The CDR3 sequence is CAFRRGDALPQHF. As DNA, the CDR3 is TGTGCCTTTCGAAGGGGGGATGCACTGCCCCAGCATTTT.

Many counts were recorded for this clonotype. The rearrangement uses TRBV6-2 or TRBV6-3 and TRBJ1-1; possibly TRBD1 for D (6 bases). The CDR3 totals 15 residues. V lost 4 bases to trimming and J lost 0 bases, with 12 bases between them. CDR1 is MNHEY, CDR2 SVGEGT, per germline. Here the CDR3 reads CASSLQGRVNTEAFF. The CDR3 nucleotides are TGTGCCAGCAGTTTACAGGGCAGGGTGAACACTGAAGCTTTCTTT.

This clonotype occurred many times. The rearrangement joins TRBV20-1 to TRBJ2-7, with D unresolved. V was shortened by 3 bases and J by 6 bases, with 15 bases between the two germline ends. This CDR3 has 13 amino acids. The germline CDR1 and CDR2 sequences are DFQATT and SNEGSKA (reference sequence). The chain's CDR3 is CSASVGKIAEQYF. CDR3 DNA: TGCAGTGCTAGTGTGGGTAAGATTGCCGAGCAGTACTTC.